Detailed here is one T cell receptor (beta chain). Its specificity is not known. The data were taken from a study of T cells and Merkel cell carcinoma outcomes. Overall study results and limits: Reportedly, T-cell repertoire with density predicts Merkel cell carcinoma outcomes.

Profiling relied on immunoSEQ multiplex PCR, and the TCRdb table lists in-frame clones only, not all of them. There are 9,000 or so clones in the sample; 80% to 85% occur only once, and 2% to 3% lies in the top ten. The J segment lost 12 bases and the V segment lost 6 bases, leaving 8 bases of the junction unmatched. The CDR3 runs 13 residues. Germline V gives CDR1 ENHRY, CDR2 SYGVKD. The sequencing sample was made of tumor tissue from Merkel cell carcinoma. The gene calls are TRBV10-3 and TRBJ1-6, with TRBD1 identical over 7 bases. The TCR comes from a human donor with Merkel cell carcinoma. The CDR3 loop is CAISRDSALPLHF. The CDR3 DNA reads TGTGCCATCAGCCGGGACAGTGCCTTACCCCTCCACTTT.